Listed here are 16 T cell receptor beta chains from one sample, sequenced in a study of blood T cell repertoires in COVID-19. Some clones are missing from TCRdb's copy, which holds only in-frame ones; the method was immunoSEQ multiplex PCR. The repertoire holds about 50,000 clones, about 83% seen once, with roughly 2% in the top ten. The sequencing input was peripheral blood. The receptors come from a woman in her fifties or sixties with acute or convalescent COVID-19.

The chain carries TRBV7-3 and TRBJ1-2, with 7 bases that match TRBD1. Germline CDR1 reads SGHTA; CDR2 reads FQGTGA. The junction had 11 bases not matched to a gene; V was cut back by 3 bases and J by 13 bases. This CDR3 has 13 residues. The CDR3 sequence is CASSFGFSTGFTF. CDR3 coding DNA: TGTGCCAGCAGCTTTGGGTTCTCGACAGGGTTCACCTTC.

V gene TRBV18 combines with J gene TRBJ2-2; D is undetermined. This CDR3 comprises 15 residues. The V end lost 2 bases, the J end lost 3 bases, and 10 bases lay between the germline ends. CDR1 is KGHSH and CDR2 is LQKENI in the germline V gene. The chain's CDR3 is CASSPSGLDTGELFF. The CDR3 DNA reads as TGTGCCAGCTCACCATCGGGTTTAGACACCGGGGAGCTGTTTTTT.

The CDR3 bases are TGTGCCAGCAGCTTAGCGACGCGGGGAAACTATGGCTACACCTTC. This sequence encodes CASSLATRGNYGYTF. This rearrangement joins TRBV7-9 to TRBJ1-2; D uncertain. Trimming took 0 bases from V and 2 from J, leaving 10 bases between them. Germline CDR1 SEHNR, CDR2 FQNEAQ (reference sequence). The length of the CDR3 is 15 residues.

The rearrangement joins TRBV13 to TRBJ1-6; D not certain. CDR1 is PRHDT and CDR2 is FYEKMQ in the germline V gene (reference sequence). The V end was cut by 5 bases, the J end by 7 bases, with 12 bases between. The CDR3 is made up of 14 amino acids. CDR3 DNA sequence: TGTGCCAGCAGCATGGCAGTTATAAATTCACCCCTCCACTTT. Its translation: CASSMAVINSPLHF.

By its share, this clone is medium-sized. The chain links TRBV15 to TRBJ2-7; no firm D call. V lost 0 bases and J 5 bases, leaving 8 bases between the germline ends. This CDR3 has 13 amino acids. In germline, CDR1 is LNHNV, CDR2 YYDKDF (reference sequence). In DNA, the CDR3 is TGTGCCACCAGCAGAGACAGGTATGACGAGCAGTACTTC. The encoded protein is CATSRDRYDEQYF.

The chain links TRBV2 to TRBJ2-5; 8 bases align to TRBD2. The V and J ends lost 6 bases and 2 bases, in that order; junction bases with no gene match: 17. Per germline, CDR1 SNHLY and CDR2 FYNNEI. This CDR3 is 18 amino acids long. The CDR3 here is CASSASGGGFIKQETQYF. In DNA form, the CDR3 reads TGTGCCAGCAGCGCCTCAGGCGGGGGGTTTATTAAGCAAGAGACCCAGTACTTC.

The CDR3 sequence: CASSRAGQGRSYGYTF. As DNA, the CDR3 is TGTGCCAGCTCTAGGGCTGGACAGGGTCGGAGTTATGGCTACACCTTC. The chain employs TRBV9 and TRBJ1-2; 8 bases are shared with TRBD1. Germline lookup yields CDR1 SGDLS and CDR2 YYNGEE. CDR3 length equals 16 residues. The junction had 16 bases not matched to a gene; V was cut back by 7 bases and J by 5 bases.

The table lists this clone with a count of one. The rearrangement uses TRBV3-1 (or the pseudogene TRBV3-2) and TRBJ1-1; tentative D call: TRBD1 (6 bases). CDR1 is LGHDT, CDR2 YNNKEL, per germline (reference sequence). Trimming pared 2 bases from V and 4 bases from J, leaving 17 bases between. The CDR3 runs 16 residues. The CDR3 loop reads CASSQRSLGAPTEAFF. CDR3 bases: TGTGCCAGCAGCCAACGGTCCCTGGGGGCGCCCACTGAAGCTTTCTTT.

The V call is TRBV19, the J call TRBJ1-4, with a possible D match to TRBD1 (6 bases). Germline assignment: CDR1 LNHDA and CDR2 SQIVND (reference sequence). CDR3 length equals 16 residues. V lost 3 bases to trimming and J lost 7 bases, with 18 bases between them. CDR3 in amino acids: CASSIESGGAGEKLFF. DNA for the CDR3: TGTGCCAGTAGTATTGAGTCGGGGGGCGCAGGTGAAAAACTGTTTTTT.

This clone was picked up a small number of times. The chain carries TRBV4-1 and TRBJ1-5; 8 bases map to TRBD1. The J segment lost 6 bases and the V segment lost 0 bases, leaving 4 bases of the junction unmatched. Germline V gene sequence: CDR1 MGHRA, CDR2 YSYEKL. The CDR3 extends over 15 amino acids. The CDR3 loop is CASSQDQGASQPQHF. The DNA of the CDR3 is TGCGCCAGCAGCCAAGATCAGGGGGCCAGTCAGCCCCAGCATTTT.

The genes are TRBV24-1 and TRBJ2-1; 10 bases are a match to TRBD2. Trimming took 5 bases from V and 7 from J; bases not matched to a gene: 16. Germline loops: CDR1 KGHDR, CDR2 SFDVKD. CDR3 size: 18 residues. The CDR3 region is CATSAPGASGRSWNEQFF. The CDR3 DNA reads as TGTGCCACCAGTGCCCCTGGGGCTAGCGGGAGAAGTTGGAATGAGCAGTTCTTC.

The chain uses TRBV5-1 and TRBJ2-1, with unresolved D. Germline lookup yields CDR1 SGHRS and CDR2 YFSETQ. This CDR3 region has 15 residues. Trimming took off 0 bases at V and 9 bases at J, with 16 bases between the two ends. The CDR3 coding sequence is TGCGCCAGCAGCTTGGAAGTATTAGGATCAGGTGAGCAGTTCTTC. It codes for CASSLEVLGSGEQFF. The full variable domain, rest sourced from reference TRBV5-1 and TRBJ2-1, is KAGVTQTPRYLIKTRGQQVTLSCSPISGHRSVSWYQQTPGQGLQFLFEYFSETQRNKGNFPGRFSGRQFSNSRSEMNVSTLELGDSALYLCASSLEVLGSGEQFFGPGTRLTVL.

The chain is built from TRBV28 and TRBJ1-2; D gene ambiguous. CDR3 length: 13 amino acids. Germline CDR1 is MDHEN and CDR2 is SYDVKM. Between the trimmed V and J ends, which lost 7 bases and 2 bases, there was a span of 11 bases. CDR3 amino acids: CASTLGGNYGYTF. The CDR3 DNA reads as TGTGCCAGCACCTTGGGAGGGAACTATGGCTACACCTTC.

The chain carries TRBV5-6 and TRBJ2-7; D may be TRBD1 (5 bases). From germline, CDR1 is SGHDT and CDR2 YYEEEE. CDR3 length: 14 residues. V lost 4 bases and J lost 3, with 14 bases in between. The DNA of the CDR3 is TGTGCCAGCAGCCCCACTGACAGTGTCTACGAGCAGTACTTC. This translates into CASSPTDSVYEQYF.

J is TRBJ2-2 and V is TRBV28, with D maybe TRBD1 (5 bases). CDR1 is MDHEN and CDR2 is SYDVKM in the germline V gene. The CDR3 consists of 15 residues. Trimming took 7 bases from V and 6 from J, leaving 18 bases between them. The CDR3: CASTALGGAAGELFF. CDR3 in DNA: TGTGCCAGCACGGCTCTGGGTGGGGCAGCCGGGGAGCTGTTTTTT.

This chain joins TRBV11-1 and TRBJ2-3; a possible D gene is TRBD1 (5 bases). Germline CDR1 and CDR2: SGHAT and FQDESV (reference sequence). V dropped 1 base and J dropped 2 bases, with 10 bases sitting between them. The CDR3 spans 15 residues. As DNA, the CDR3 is TGTGCCAGCAGCTTAGTGGGGCAGCACACAGATACGCAGTATTTT. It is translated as CASSLVGQHTDTQYF.